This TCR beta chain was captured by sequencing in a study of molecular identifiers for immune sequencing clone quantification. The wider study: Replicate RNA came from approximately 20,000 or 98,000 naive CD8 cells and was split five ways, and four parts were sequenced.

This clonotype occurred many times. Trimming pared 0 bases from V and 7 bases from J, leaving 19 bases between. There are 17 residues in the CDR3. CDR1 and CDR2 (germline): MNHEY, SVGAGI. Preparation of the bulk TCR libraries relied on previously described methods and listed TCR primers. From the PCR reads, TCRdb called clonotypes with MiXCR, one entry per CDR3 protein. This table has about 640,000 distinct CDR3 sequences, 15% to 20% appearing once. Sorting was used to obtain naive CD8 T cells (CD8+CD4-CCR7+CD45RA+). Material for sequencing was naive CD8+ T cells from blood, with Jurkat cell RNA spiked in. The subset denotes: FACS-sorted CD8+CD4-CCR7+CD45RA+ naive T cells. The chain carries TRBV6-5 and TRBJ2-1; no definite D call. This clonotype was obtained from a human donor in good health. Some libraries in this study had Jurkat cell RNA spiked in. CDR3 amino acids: CASSYSWYSGNLNEQFF. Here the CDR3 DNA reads TGTGCCAGCAGTTACTCTTGGTATTCTGGGAATTTGAATGAGCAGTTCTTC.